One and the same sample provided the 20 T cell receptor beta chains below, sequenced in a study of blood T cell repertoires in COVID-19. The table came from immunoSEQ multiplex PCR; TCRdb's copy has only in-frame clones and leaves some out. The data show some 250,000 clones, approximately 83% seen once. Sequenced input: peripheral blood. The receptors were sampled from a woman in her 30s who had recovered from COVID-19.

The rearrangement joins TRBV25-1 to TRBJ2-1; tentatively, D is TRBD1 (5 bases). Germline assignment: CDR1 MGHDK and CDR2 SYGVNS. The CDR3 covers 14 residues. V lost 6 bases and J lost 4, with 13 bases in between. The CDR3 DNA follows: TGTGCCAGCAGCGACACCCAGGGTTACAATGAGCAGTTCTTC. As protein: CASSDTQGYNEQFF.

The rearrangement uses TRBV4-1 and TRBJ2-5, with D maybe TRBD2 (7 bases). V was clipped by 1 base and J by 5 bases, with 14 bases between them. From germline, CDR1 is MGHRA and CDR2 YSYEKL. There are 15 residues in the CDR3. CDR3 DNA: TGCGCCAGCAGCCAAGCGGGGGGCCGGGGGGAGACCCAGTACTTC. Translating gives CASSQAGGRGETQYF.

The gene calls are TRBV4-1 and TRBJ2-7; 8 positions agree with TRBD1. Looked up from germline, CDR1 is MGHRA and CDR2 is YSYEKL. This CDR3 has 17 amino acids. With 0 bases clipped from V and 3 bases from J, the junction kept 10 bases outside the gene matches. CDR3 protein: CASSQESVTTGVYEQYF. CDR3 in DNA: TGCGCCAGCAGCCAAGAATCGGTTACGACAGGGGTCTACGAGCAGTACTTC.

V and J are TRBV5-1 and TRBJ2-7; 10 bases agree with TRBD2. The J segment lost 2 bases and the V segment lost 0 bases, leaving 5 bases of the junction unmatched. CDR1 is SGHRS, CDR2 YFSETQ, per germline. The CDR3 runs 16 residues. The CDR3 loop reads CASSLGTSGSPYEQYF. DNA of the CDR3: TGCGCCAGCAGCTTGGGGACTAGCGGTTCCCCCTACGAGCAGTACTTC.

The chain uses TRBV10-2 and TRBJ2-5, with 9 positions matching TRBD2. The germline V gene has CDR1 WSHSY and CDR2 SAAADI. After removal of 4 bases from V and 5 bases from J, the junction contained 8 bases not matched to a gene. This CDR3 contains 15 residues. CDR3 coding DNA: TGCGCCAGCAGTGTTGGTCTAGCGGGGAAGGAGACCCAGTACTTC. Protein sequence: CASSVGLAGKETQYF.

This clone was picked up a small number of times. Other DNA sequences in the sample encode the same CDR3. The gene calls are TRBV3-1 (or the pseudogene TRBV3-2) and TRBJ1-3, with a tentative D call TRBD1 (6 bases). V was clipped by 4 bases and J by 4 bases, with 11 bases between them. There are 14 residues in the CDR3. The V gene's germline CDR1 is LGHDT and CDR2 YNNKEL (reference sequence). CDR3: CASSPTGGGNTIYF. CDR3 bases: TGTGCCAGCAGCCCGACAGGAGGCGGAAACACCATATATTTT.

Turning to this clone: This CDR3 is also generated by other DNA sequences in the sample. The J gene is TRBJ1-2, the V gene TRBV5-1, with a tentative D call TRBD1 (6 bases). Trimming removed 0 bases from V and 8 bases from J, with 14 bases in between. CDR1 and CDR2 from the germline V gene are SGHRS and YFSETQ. The CDR3 runs to 14 residues. CDR3 sequence: CASSLGQGLGGYTF. DNA of the CDR3: TGCGCCAGCAGCTTGGGGCAGGGGCTAGGAGGCTACACCTTC.

This clone was detected once. This chain uses TRBV12-3 or TRBV12-4 with TRBJ1-1; the D gene is possibly TRBD1 (5 bases). The germline V and J ends were trimmed by 11 bases and 6 bases, with 13 bases remaining between them. The CDR3 consists of 11 residues. The CDR3 reads CACYRGAEAFF. The CDR3 nucleotides are TGTGCCTGCTATCGGGGGGCTGAAGCTTTCTTT.

The chain has TRBV21-1 and TRBJ1-5; TRBD1, the D gene given by the table, was not confirmed from the DNA. TRBV21-1 is shown as a pseudogene. The CDR3 runs 16 residues. CDR3 nucleotide sequence: TGTGCCAGCAGCAAGTCAACAGTTTATAGCAATCAGCCCCAGCATTTT. It translates to CASSKSTVYSNQPQHF.

The rearrangement links TRBV18 to TRBJ1-2; TRBD1 might be the D (5 bases). This CDR3 is built from 12 residues. V was clipped by 3 bases and J by 8 bases, with 10 bases between them. Germline CDR1 is KGHSH and CDR2 is LQKENI. In nucleotides, the CDR3 is TGTGCCAGCTCACCCAGGGAAGACGGCTACACCTTC. Its translation is CASSPREDGYTF.

V is TRBV19 and J is TRBJ1-2; 10 bases agree with TRBD1. CDR1 is LNHDA, CDR2 SQIVND, per germline (reference sequence). V was pared by 9 bases and J by 6 bases, with 7 bases of the junction left unmatched. This CDR3 contains 13 residues. The CDR3 DNA sequence: TGTGCCAGCCGGGACAGGGGAGTGGATGGCTACACCTTC. Protein: CASRDRGVDGYTF. The full variable domain, completed using reference TRBV19 and TRBJ1-2, is DGGITQSPKYLFRKEGQNVTLSCEQNLNHDAMYWYRQDPGQGLRLIYYSQIVNDFQKGDIAEGYSVSREKKESFPLTVTSAQKNPTAFYLCASRDRGVDGYTFGSGTRLTVV.

V and J are TRBV3-1 (or the pseudogene TRBV3-2) and TRBJ1-2; tentatively, D is TRBD1 (5 bases). CDR1 is LGHDT, CDR2 YNNKEL, per germline (reference sequence). CDR3 length: 14 residues. Trimming took 0 bases from V and 7 from J, leaving 12 bases between them. CDR3 sequence: CASSQDSRDSGYTF. The CDR3 DNA sequence: TGTGCCAGCAGCCAAGACTCGAGGGACTCTGGCTACACCTTC.

The rearrangement links TRBV7-2 to TRBJ2-3, with 7 positions matching TRBD2. The J segment lost 1 base and the V segment lost 3 bases, leaving 7 bases of the junction unmatched. Per germline, CDR1 SGHTA and CDR2 FQGNSA. This CDR3 is 16 amino acids long. CDR3 nucleotide sequence: TGTGCCAGCAGCTTTGGCCCCCGGGGGGGCACAGATACGCAGTATTTT. Its translation is CASSFGPRGGTDTQYF.

The rearrangement links TRBV14 to TRBJ2-7; the match to TRBD2 covers 12 bases. Germline V gene data show CDR1 as SGHDN and CDR2 as FVKESK. This CDR3 is 16 amino acids long. Trimming took 1 base from V and 3 from J; bases not matched to a gene: 4. CDR3 sequence reads: CASSQGLAGDLYEQYF. The CDR3 DNA is TGTGCCAGCAGCCAAGGACTAGCGGGGGACCTCTACGAGCAGTACTTC.

The count of this clone is one. The chain is built from TRBV9 and TRBJ2-7, with D tentatively TRBD2 (5 bases). V lost 4 bases and J lost 0, with 11 bases in between. CDR1 SGDLS and CDR2 YYNGEE come from the germline V gene. This CDR3 has 14 amino acids. The DNA of the CDR3 is TGTGCCAGCAGCCCCTCGGGGTTCTCCTACGAGCAGTACTTC. It translates to CASSPSGFSYEQYF.

The gene calls are TRBV30 and TRBJ2-7; 11 bases map to TRBD1. The germline gives CDR1 GTSNPN, CDR2 SVGIG (reference sequence). The trim removed 3 bases at V and 6 bases at J, leaving 4 bases unmatched. The CDR3 is 13 amino acids. The CDR3 DNA reads TGTGCCTGGAGCTCCGGGACAGGGGGCGAGCAGTACTTC. As protein: CAWSSGTGGEQYF.

J is TRBJ1-2 and V is TRBV19; D not resolved. Germline V CDR1 and CDR2: LNHDA, SQIVND (reference sequence). CDR3 size: 13 residues. The V and J ends lost 1 base and 5 bases respectively, with 8 bases between them. This CDR3 is CASSIALEYGYTF. The CDR3 DNA is TGTGCCAGTAGTATAGCCCTAGAATATGGCTACACCTTC.

The genes are TRBV19 and TRBJ2-7; no clear D gene. Germline CDR1 and CDR2: LNHDA and SQIVND (reference sequence). The CDR3 covers 13 residues. The germline V and J ends were trimmed by 4 bases and 3 bases, with 10 bases remaining between them. The CDR3 loop reads CASSTSYSYEQYF. For the CDR3, the DNA is TGTGCCAGTAGTACATCATATAGCTACGAGCAGTACTTC.

This clone occurred a few times. The chain links TRBV29-1 to TRBJ1-1; D possibly corresponds to TRBD1 (5 bases). The CDR3 has 11 residues. Germline V gene data show CDR1 as SQVTM and CDR2 as ANQGSEA. The V and J ends lost 5 bases and 10 bases respectively, with 14 bases between them. The CDR3 sequence is CSVRDWKGAFF. The CDR3, as DNA: TGCAGCGTTCGGGACTGGAAGGGAGCTTTCTTT.

This rearrangement joins TRBV7-3 to TRBJ2-1; TRBD2 matches 11 bases. The ends lost 6 bases at V and 5 bases at J; junction bases unmatched: 9. Germline CDR1 SGHTA, CDR2 FQGTGA. This CDR3 is built from 16 residues. The CDR3 DNA sequence: TGTGCCAGCAGTTCCCCCGGGACTAGCGGCCACAATGAGCAGTTCTTC. Protein product: CASSSPGTSGHNEQFF. Full variable domain (outside the CDR3, taken from reference TRBV7-3 and TRBJ2-1): GAGVSQTPSNKVTEKGKYVELRCDPISGHTALYWYRQSLGQGPEFLIYFQGTGAADDSGLPNDRFFAVRPEGSVSTLKIQRTERGDSAVYLCASSSPGTSGHNEQFFGPGTRLTVL.